This TCR beta chain came from a study of shared clonotypes between healthy human individuals. Study outcomes and limitations: Among non-shared clonotypes, generation probabilities were lower than among those shared by all four donors. Investigators expected sequencing depth to affect clonotype sharing among donors.

Regarding this clone: The target antigen is unknown.

Clones were sequenced by immunoSEQ multiplex PCR, and TCRdb holds only the in-frame ones, with some missing. The sample includes approximately 2.4 million clones, around 95% of them seen just once. The clonotype was recovered from a man between 18 and 35 years old in good health. Sequenced material: naive CD4+ T cells sorted from blood. Subset specified: CD45RA+ positively selected.

The CDR3 here is CASSEARTSGSYEGQYF. CDR3 nucleotide sequence: TGTGCCAGCAGTGAAGCAAGGACTAGCGGGTCCTACGAAGGGCAGTACTTC. This chain connects TRBV6-1 to TRBJ2-7; TRBD2 matches 11 bases. V lost 0 bases, J lost 9 bases, and 13 bases stayed unmatched. The CDR3 runs 17 residues. Germline V lookup: CDR1 MNHNS, CDR2 SASEGT.